This record looks at one T cell receptor (beta chain) sequence and its context. V trimming: 5 bases; J trimming: 8 bases; junction bases outside the gene matches: 7. This CDR3 comprises 14 residues. CDR1 SGHAT and CDR2 FQNNGV come from the germline V gene. This table comes from immunoSEQ multiplex PCR, and its TCRdb copy is limited to in-frame clones, with some not included. The sample includes a few million clones, just over 90% of them seen just once. The sample is drawn from a study of shared clonotypes between healthy human individuals. The TCR originated in a young man in good health. J is TRBJ1-1 and V is TRBV11-2, with 11 nucleotides matching TRBD1. The sequencing input was naive CD4+ T cells sorted from blood. Sample subset: CD45RA+ positively selected. The CDR3 sequence: CASSARDRGLEAFF. The CDR3 DNA reads as TGTGCCAGCAGCGCCCGGGACAGGGGGTTGGAAGCTTTCTTT.